The clone carrying this T cell receptor (beta chain) came up a few times. Its matching antigen is unknown. Germline V gene sequence: CDR1 SGHNT, CDR2 YENEEA. The V and J ends lost 4 bases and 6 bases respectively, with 16 bases between them. The CDR3 has 15 amino acids. Donors in the study were healthy people who gave bone marrow. PCR used 60 Vbeta primers and 13 Jbeta primers. Only in-frame clones appear in the TCRdb table, and some are missing; sequencing was by immunoSEQ multiplex PCR. This table holds about 130,000 clones, about 84% found once. This sample was included in a study of cytomegalovirus exposure and HLA in healthy donors. Overall study results and limits: Most of the CMV-associated TCR beta chains (in a later analysis) appeared to be HLA-restricted. Accurate predictions that matched the HLA-A and HLA-B alleles of most subjects were reportedly made from TCR beta sequences. When analyzed later, a missense DCLRE1C variant was found to be linked to TCR beta V- and J-gene trimming.

The sequenced material came from PBMCs. This rearrangement joins TRBV11-3 to TRBJ2-1; D is uncertain. The TCR comes from a boy aged 5-17 years in good health and CMV-seronegative. CDR3 loop: CASSSDSYPFNEQFF. The CDR3 region has the DNA TGTGCCAGCAGCTCCGACTCCTACCCCTTCAATGAGCAGTTCTTC.